The T cell receptor (beta chain) described here comes from a study of T cell responses to AZD1222 COVID-19 vaccine. Per the germline V gene, CDR1 is LNHDA and CDR2 is SQIVND (reference sequence). The CDR3 extends over 15 amino acids. Trimming shortened V by 3 bases and J by 4 bases, and 16 bases separated the two germline ends. Data came from immunoSEQ multiplex PCR; TCRdb stores just in-frame clones and leaves some out. Among 180,000 or so clones listed, 91% were seen once. The chain uses TRBV19 and TRBJ2-7, with a possible D match to TRBD2 (6 bases). The material was peripheral blood, obtained 28 days after the second AZD1222 dose. This receptor was obtained from an adult who received the AZD1222 COVID-19 vaccine. CDR3 sequence reads: CASSIQPGLGYEQYF. CDR3 in DNA: TGTGCCAGTAGTATTCAACCGGGACTGGGGTACGAGCAGTACTTC.